The T cell receptor (beta chain) under discussion was sequenced for a study of human T cells and chemical hapten exposure. Germline CDR1 is LGHDT and CDR2 is YNNKEL (reference sequence). V gave up 1 base and J gave up 7 bases, with 14 bases separating them. This CDR3 is 15 amino acids long. Separate cDNA molecules received unique molecular identifiers, which the library attached to them. TCRdb re-derived calls from the RACE reads in MiXCR, one entry per CDR3 protein. The sample has around 180,000 distinct CDR3 sequences, 30% seen once. This clonotype was found a few times. Regarding time point: pre-sensitization, week 0. Treatment described: therapeutic diphenylcyclopropenone sensitization with weekly scalp DPC. Donors, patients with alopecia ranging from 18 to 70 years old and judged suitable for DPC, provided samples.

The starting material was whole blood, obtained in connection with sensitization to the hapten diphenylcyclopropenone (DPC). The V and J genes are TRBV3-1 and TRBJ2-1; D unresolved. The receptor was isolated from a woman aged 25 to 39 with alopecia areata. Some clones in this sample may be carry-over from other donors' samples. The CDR3 is CASSQASRLRNEQFF. The CDR3 nucleotides read TGTGCCAGCAGCCAAGCCTCTAGGCTTCGTAATGAGCAGTTCTTC.